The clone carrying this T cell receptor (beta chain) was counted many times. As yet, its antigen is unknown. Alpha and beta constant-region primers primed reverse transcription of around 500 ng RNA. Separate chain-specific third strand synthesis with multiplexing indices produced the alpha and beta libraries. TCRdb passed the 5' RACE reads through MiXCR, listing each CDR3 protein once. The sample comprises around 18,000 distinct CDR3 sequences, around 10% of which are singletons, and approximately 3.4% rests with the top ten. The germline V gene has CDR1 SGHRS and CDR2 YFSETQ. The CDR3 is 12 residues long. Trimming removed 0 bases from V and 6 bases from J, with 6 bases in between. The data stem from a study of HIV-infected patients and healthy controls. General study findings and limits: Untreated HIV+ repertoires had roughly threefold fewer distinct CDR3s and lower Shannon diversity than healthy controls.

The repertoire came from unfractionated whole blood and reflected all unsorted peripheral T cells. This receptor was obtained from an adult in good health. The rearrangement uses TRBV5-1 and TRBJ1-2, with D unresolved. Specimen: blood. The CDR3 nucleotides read TGCGCCAGCAGCTTGGTTGGGGATGGCTACACCTTC. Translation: CASSLVGDGYTF.